These 9 T cell receptor beta chains originate from one sample sequenced in a study of T cell clonotyping in hematopoietic cell transplantation. Time point described: recipient sample about 28 days before transplant, after cytoreduction. Only in-frame clones appear in the TCRdb table, and some are missing; sequencing was by immunoSEQ multiplex PCR. The repertoire has several thousand clones, about 97% of them found once; the top ten carry less than 20%. Source: peripheral blood mononuclear cells, taken before stem cell transplant. These receptors originate from a man between 65 and 80 years old with acute myeloid leukemia. Some clones in this sample may be carry-over from other donors' samples.

This sequence joins TRBV7-9 and TRBJ2-7, with D possibly called TRBD1 or TRBD2 (6 bases each). Germline V gene sequence: CDR1 SEHNR, CDR2 FQNEAQ (reference sequence). CDR3 length: 15 amino acids. Trimming pared 7 bases from V and 4 bases from J, leaving 20 bases between. CDR3 DNA sequence: TGTGCCAGCAACGCACGGGGGCAGGAGTCTTACGAGCAGTACTTC. Translation gives CASNARGQESYEQYF.

The rearrangement uses TRBV6-5 and TRBJ1-2; D not certain. The CDR3 extends over 13 amino acids. Germline values: CDR1 MNHEY, CDR2 SVGAGI. V lost 7 bases and J 2 bases, leaving 11 bases between the germline ends. CDR3: CASTSSPNYGYTF. CDR3 sequence (DNA): TGTGCCAGCACAAGCTCCCCAAACTATGGCTACACCTTC.

A note on this clone: The junction differs from germline at one of its ends, possibly a read error. This chain connects TRBV5-4 to TRBJ2-7; D might be TRBD2 (6 bases). The CDR3 runs to 13 residues. Germline V gene sequence: CDR1 SGHNT, CDR2 YYREEE (reference sequence). The CDR3 DNA reads TGTGCCAGCAGCTCTCCTCGAGGGGCGGGGCCAAGCTTC. Translated, it gives CASSSPRGAGPSF. The whole variable domain, remainder taken from reference TRBV5-4 and TRBJ2-7, is ETGVTQSPTHLIKTRGQQVTLRCSSQSGHNTVSWYQQALGQGPQFIFQYYREEENGRGNFPPRFSGLQFPNYSSELNVNALELDDSALYLCASSSPRGAGPSFGPGTRLTVT.

Here the CDR3 reads CASSLRTGGADTQYF. CDR3 DNA: TGTGCCAGCAGCTTGCGGACCGGGGGGGCAGATACGCAGTATTTT. V and J are TRBV5-8 and TRBJ2-3; 8 bases agree with TRBD2. The length of the CDR3 is 15 residues. V lost 1 base to trimming and J lost 4 bases; unmatched junction nucleotides: 5. CDR1 SGHTS and CDR2 YDEGEE come from the germline V gene.

The count of this clone is one. The chain carries TRBV29-1 and TRBJ1-2, with D unresolved. The CDR3 totals 13 residues. Germline V gene sequence: CDR1 SQVTM, CDR2 ANQGSEA. V lost 0 bases to trimming and J lost 4 bases, with 9 bases between them. The CDR3 DNA follows: TGCAGCGTTGAAGAACCTACTCGCTATGGCTACACCTTC. Protein: CSVEEPTRYGYTF.

The chain links TRBV4-3 to TRBJ2-2, with 10 bases fitting TRBD2. Germline assignment: CDR1 LGHNA and CDR2 YSLEER. V lost 5 bases and J lost 0; bases outside the gene matches: 0. This CDR3 is built from 15 residues. The CDR3 sequence: CASSTSGANTGELFF. CDR3 sequence (DNA): TGCGCCAGCAGCACTAGCGGGGCGAACACCGGGGAGCTGTTTTTT.

The chain joins TRBV6-5 to TRBJ2-7, with TRBD1 identical over 7 bases. J lost 0 bases, V lost 9 bases, and 11 bases had no gene match. The CDR3 loop spans 15 amino acids. From germline, CDR1 is MNHEY and CDR2 SVGAGI. This CDR3 reads CASHREGAFSYEQYF. For the CDR3, the DNA is TGTGCCAGTCACCGCGAGGGGGCGTTCTCCTACGAGCAGTACTTC.

This clone was detected only once. This chain connects TRBV2 to TRBJ1-1; D remains ambiguous. Trimming shortened V by 0 bases and J by 8 bases, and 7 bases separated the two germline ends. This CDR3 spans 12 amino acids. CDR1 and CDR2 from the germline V gene are SNHLY and FYNNEI. CDR3 nucleotide sequence: TGTGCCAGCAGTGAAGCACGGTTGGAAGCTTTCTTT. It encodes CASSEARLEAFF.

The chain links TRBV5-4 to TRBJ2-5; perhaps D is TRBD1 or TRBD2 (7 bases each). This CDR3 comprises 15 residues. Per the germline V gene, CDR1 is SGHNT and CDR2 is YYREEE (reference sequence). V was clipped by 4 bases and J by 4 bases, with 17 bases between them. The CDR3 sequence: CASSPRGGAGETQYF. CDR3 nucleotides: TGTGCCAGCAGCCCCAGGGGGGGAGCAGGAGAGACCCAGTACTTC. Full variable domain (rest looked up from reference TRBV5-4 and TRBJ2-5): ETGVTQSPTHLIKTRGQQVTLRCSSQSGHNTVSWYQQALGQGPQFIFQYYREEENGRGNFPPRFSGLQFPNYSSELNVNALELDDSALYLCASSPRGGAGETQYFGPGTRLLVL.